These 7 T cell receptor beta chains came from one sample sequenced in a study of radiotherapy plus CTLA-4 blockade in lung cancer. Assay: immunoSEQ multiplex PCR; the TCRdb copy retains only in-frame clones and omits some. Of 40,000 or so clones listed, approximately 83% are singletons. Sample: peripheral blood, taken from a patient treated with radiotherapy plus ipilimumab. These receptor sequences come from a human donor with non-small cell lung cancer whose response to radiotherapy plus ipilimumab could not be evaluated.

The J gene is TRBJ1-3, the V gene TRBV4-1, with D possibly being TRBD1 (5 bases). Trimming stripped 4 bases from V and 0 bases from J, with 16 bases between. The CDR3 totals 17 residues. Germline-derived CDR1 and CDR2 are MGHRA and YSYEKL. CDR3 region: CASSPLDMGISGNTIYF. CDR3 coding DNA: TGCGCCAGCAGCCCGCTGGACATGGGGATCTCTGGAAACACCATATATTTT.

J is TRBJ2-7 and V is TRBV18; D is possibly TRBD2 (6 bases). Trimming shortened V by 6 bases and J by 5 bases, and 17 bases separated the two germline ends. Germline V gene lookup returns CDR1 KGHSH and CDR2 LQKENI. This CDR3 comprises 14 residues. The CDR3 DNA reads TGTGCCAGCTCGCCGGGACTCCTCTTTAACGAGCAGTACTTC. Translating it yields CASSPGLLFNEQYF.

This clone was detected a few times. The chain joins TRBV6-5 to TRBJ2-5; D possibly corresponds to TRBD1 (5 bases). The CDR3 is 11 amino acids. V gave up 6 bases and J gave up 4 bases, with 6 bases separating them. Germline V gene lookup returns CDR1 MNHEY and CDR2 SVGAGI. The CDR3 DNA sequence: TGTGCCAGCAGCAGGGCAGAGACCCAGTACTTC. It yields the protein CASSRAETQYF.

This chain joins TRBV10-1 and TRBJ2-7, with TRBD1 matching over 7 bases. Trimming at V came to 6 bases and at J to 4 bases, leaving 9 bases not matched to a gene. Germline V gene data show CDR1 as WNHNN and CDR2 as SYGVQD (reference sequence). The CDR3 totals 14 residues. The chain's CDR3 is CASSDRASGYEQYF. CDR3 sequence (DNA): TGCGCCAGCAGCGACAGGGCCTCTGGGTACGAGCAGTACTTC.

The chain uses TRBV5-4 and TRBJ2-3, with unresolved D. The germline V and J ends were trimmed by 1 base and 6 bases, with 3 bases remaining between them. The V gene's germline CDR1 is SGHNT and CDR2 YYREEE (reference sequence). The CDR3 is made up of 11 amino acids. The CDR3, as DNA: TGTGCCAGCAGCTTGCGGGATACGCAGTATTTT. This translates into CASSLRDTQYF.

This chain connects TRBV2 to TRBJ2-5; 9 positions match TRBD1. The junction had 8 bases not matched to a gene; V was cut back by 7 bases and J by 2 bases. Germline CDR1 reads SNHLY; CDR2 reads FYNNEI. This CDR3 is built from 15 residues. CDR3 bases: TGTGCCAGCACAAGAGCCGGGACAGGGCAAGAGACCCAGTACTTC. Amino acids: CASTRAGTGQETQYF.

The rearrangement links TRBV6-5 to TRBJ1-5, with TRBD1 identical over 8 bases. The ends lost 5 bases at V and 2 bases at J; junction bases unmatched: 2. The CDR3 runs 14 residues. Germline V gene sequence: CDR1 MNHEY, CDR2 SVGAGI. Here the CDR3 DNA reads TGTGCCAGCAGTGAACAGGGGGGCAATCAGCCCCAGCATTTT. It encodes CASSEQGGNQPQHF.